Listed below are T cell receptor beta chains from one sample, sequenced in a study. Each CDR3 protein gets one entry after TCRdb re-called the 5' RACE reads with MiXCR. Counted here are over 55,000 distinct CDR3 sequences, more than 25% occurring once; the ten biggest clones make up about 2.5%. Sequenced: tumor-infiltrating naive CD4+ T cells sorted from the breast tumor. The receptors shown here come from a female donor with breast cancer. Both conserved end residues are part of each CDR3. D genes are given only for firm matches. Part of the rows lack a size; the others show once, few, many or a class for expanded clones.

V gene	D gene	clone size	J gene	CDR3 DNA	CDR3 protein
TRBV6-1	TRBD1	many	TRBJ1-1	TGTGCCAGCAGTGCGACCACAGGGGGTGACACTGAAGCTTTCTTT	CASSATTGGDTEAFF
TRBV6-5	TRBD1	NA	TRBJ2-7	TGTGCCAGCAGTTTGAGACAGGGACCCTACGAGCAGTACTTC	CASSLRQGPYEQYF
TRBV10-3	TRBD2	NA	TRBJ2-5	TGTGCCATCAGTGATAGCGGGGTCCAAGAGACCCAGTACTTC	CAISDSGVQETQYF
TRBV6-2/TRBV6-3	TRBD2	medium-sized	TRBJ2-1	TGTGCCAGCACACACCTGTTTGAGGGTTGGGTGCGGCGGGAGGGGCCCAGCTCCTACAATGAGCAGTTCTTC	CASTHLFEGWVRREGPSSYNEQFF
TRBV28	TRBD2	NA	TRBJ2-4	TGTGCCAGCAGTTTATCCCTGGCTAGCGGTCTAGCCAAAAACATTCAGTACTTC	CASSLSLASGLAKNIQYF
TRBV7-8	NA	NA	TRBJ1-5	TGTGCCAGCAGCTTAGGACGGGTCCGCGACTCTCCCCGGGGTCAGCCCCAGCATTTT	CASSLGRVRDSPRGQPQHF
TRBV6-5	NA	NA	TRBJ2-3	TGTACCAGCCCCTGGGGGGACCCAGATACGCAGTATTTT	CTSPWGDPDTQYF
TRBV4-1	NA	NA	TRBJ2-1	TGCGCCAGCAGTCTTACAGACAGGATCGATGAGCAGTTCTTC	CASSLTDRIDEQFF
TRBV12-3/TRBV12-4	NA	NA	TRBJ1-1	TGTGCCATCAGTGAGTACACTGAAGCTTTCTTT	CAISEYTEAFF
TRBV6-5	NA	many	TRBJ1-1	TGTGCCAGCAAGCGTACGGGGGAGAACACTGAAGCTTTCTTT	CASKRTGENTEAFF